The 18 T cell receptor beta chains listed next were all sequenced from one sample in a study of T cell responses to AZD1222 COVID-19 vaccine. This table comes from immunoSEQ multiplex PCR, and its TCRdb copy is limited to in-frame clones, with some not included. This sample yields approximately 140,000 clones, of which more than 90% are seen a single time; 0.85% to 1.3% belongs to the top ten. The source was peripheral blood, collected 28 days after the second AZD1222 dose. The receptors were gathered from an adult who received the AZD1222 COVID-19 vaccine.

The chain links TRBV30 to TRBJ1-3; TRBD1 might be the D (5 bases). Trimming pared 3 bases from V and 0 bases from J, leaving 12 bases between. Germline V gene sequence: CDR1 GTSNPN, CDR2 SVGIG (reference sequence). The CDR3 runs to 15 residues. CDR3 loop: CAWRWDSSSGNTIYF. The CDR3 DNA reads TGTGCCTGGAGGTGGGACTCCAGCTCTGGAAACACCATATATTTT.

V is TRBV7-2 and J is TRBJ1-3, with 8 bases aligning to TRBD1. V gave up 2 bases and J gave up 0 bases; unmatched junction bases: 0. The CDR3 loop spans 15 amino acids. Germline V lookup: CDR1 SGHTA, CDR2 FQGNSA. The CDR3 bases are TGTGCCAGCAGCTTAACAGGGGGCTCTGGAAACACCATATATTTT. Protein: CASSLTGGSGNTIYF. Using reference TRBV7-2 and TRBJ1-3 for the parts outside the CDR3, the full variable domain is GAGVSQSPSNKVTEKGKDVELRCDPISGHTALYWYRQSLGQGLEFLIYFQGNSAPDKSGLPSDRFSAERTGGSVSTLTIQRTQQEDSAVYLCASSLTGGSGNTIYFGEGSWLTVV.

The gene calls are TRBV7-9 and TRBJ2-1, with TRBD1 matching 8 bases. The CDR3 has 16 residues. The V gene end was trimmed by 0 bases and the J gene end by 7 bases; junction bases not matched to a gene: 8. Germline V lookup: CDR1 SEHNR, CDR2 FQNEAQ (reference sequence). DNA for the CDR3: TGTGCCAGCAGCTTAGCGATCGGGACAGGACGGAATGAGCAGTTCTTC. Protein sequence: CASSLAIGTGRNEQFF.

The CDR3 nucleotides read TGTGCCAGCAGCTCCAGGACGCCTATGACCGAGCAGTACTTC. Translated: CASSSRTPMTEQYF. The J gene is TRBJ2-7, the V gene TRBV7-2; the D is unclear. The germline V gene encodes CDR1 SGHTA and CDR2 FQGNSA. The V end lost 4 bases, the J end lost 6 bases, and 16 bases lay between the germline ends. The CDR3 is made up of 14 amino acids.

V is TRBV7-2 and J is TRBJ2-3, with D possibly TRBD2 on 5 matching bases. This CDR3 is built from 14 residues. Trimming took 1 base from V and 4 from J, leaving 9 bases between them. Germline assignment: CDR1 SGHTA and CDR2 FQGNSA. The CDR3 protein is CASSLGGLSDTQYF. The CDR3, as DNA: TGTGCCAGCAGCTTAGGAGGGCTGTCAGATACGCAGTATTTT.

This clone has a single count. Here the CDR3 reads CASKVTEGGNQPQHF. Written as DNA, the CDR3 is TGTGCCAGCAAGGTGACTGAGGGCGGTAATCAGCCCCAGCATTTT. V usage is TRBV2 and J usage is TRBJ1-5; D is unresolved. CDR3 length: 15 amino acids. Germline-derived CDR1 and CDR2 are SNHLY and FYNNEI. V shed 7 bases and J shed 4 bases, with 17 bases lying between them.

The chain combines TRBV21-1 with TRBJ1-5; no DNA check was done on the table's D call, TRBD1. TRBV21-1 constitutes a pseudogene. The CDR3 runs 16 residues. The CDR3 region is CASSWTGGDSNQPQHF. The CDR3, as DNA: TGTGCCAGCAGTTGGACAGGGGGGGATAGCAATCAGCCCCAGCATTTT.

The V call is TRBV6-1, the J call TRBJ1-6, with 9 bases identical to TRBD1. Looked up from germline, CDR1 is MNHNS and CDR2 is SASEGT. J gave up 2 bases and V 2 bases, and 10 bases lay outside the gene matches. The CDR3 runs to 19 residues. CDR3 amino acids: CASSEFTGGEGAYNSPLHF. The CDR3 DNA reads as TGTGCCAGCAGTGAATTCACAGGGGGCGAGGGTGCCTATAATTCACCCCTCCACTTT.

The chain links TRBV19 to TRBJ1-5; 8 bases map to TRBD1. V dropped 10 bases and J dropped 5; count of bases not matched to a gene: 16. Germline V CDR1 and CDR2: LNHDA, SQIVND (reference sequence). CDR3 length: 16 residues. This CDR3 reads CATKANQGQGHQPQHF. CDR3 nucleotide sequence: TGTGCCACCAAAGCCAATCAAGGACAGGGTCATCAGCCCCAGCATTTT.

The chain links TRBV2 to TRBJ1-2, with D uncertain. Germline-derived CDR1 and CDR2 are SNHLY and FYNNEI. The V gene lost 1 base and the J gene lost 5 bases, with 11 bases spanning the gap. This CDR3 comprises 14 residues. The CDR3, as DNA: TGTGCCAGCAGTGAAGGGGAGCCTTTATATGGCTACACCTTC. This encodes CASSEGEPLYGYTF.

CDR3 loop: CASRPGPNSPLHF. Here the CDR3 DNA reads TGTGCCAGCAGACCGGGACCGAATTCACCCCTCCACTTT. This rearrangement joins TRBV11-3 to TRBJ1-6, with D possibly matching TRBD1 (5 bases). Trimming left V 6 bases short and J 7 bases short, with 10 bases between. This CDR3 region has 13 residues. The germline V gene has CDR1 SGHNT and CDR2 YENEEA.

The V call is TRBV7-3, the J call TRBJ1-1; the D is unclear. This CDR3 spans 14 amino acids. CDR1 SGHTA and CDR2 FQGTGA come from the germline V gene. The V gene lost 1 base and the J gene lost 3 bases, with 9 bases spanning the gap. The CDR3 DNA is TGTGCCAGCAGCTTAAGGGGTAGGGACACTGAAGCTTTCTTT. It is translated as CASSLRGRDTEAFF.

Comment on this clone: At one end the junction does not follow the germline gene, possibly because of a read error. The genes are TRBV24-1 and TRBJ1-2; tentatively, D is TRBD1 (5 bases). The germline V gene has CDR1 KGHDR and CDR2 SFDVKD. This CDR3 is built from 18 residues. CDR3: CATSEDKTGTPSNYGYTF. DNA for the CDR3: TGTGCCACCAGTGAAGATAAAACCGGGACCCCCTCTAATTATGGCTACACCTTC.

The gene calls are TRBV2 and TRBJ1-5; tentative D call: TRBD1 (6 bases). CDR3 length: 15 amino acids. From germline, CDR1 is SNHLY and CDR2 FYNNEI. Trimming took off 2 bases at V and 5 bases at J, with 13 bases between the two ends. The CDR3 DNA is TGTGCCAGCAGTGAAAGGGGGGAGGGGTATCAGCCCCAGCATTTT. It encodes CASSERGEGYQPQHF.

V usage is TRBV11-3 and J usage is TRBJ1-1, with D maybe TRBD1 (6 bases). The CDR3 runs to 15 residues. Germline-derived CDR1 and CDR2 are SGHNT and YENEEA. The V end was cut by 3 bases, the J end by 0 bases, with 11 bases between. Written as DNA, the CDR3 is TGTGCCAGCAGCTTGGGGCAGGGGATGAACACTGAAGCTTTCTTT. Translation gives CASSLGQGMNTEAFF.

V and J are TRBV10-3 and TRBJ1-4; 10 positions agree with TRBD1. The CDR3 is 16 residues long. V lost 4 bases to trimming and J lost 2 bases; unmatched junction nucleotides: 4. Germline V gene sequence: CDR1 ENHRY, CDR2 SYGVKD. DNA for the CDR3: TGTGCCATCAGTGCGGGACAGGGGATGACTAATGAAAAACTGTTTTTT. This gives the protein CAISAGQGMTNEKLFF.

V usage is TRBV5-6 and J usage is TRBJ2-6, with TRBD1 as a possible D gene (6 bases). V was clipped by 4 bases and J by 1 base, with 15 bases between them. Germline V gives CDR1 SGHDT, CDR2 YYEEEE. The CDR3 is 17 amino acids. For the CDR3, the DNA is TGTGCCAGCAGCATAGGACAGTTTCAGTCTGGGGCCAACGTCCTGACTTTC. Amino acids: CASSIGQFQSGANVLTF.

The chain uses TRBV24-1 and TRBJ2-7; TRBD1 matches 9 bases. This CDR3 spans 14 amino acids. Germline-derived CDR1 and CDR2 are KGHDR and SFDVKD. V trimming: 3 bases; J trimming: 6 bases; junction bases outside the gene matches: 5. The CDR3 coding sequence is TGTGCCACCAGTGATGTGGGACAGGGCGGCGAGCAGTACTTC. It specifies CATSDVGQGGEQYF.